This T cell receptor (beta chain) appears in the sequencing data of a study of CD8 T cells in ankylosing spondylitis (dated by TCRdb to 2015 to 2018). About the study as a whole: The study profiled T cell receptor beta repertoires in healthy donors and ankylosing spondylitis patients to find disease-linked TCR variants. Samples of peripheral blood were taken, and for ankylosing spondylitis patients, synovial fluid was collected as well. The full study cohort comprised approximately 23 ankylosing spondylitis patients and over a hundred healthy donors.

Details on this clonotype: Its antigen has not been determined. Base qualities were left out, and no much larger clone turns up one base away.

General conclusions and limits of the study: A CD8+ phenotype was shown by the disease-linked clones, which were found at relatively low frequencies in peripheral blood. Some of the motif variants had been reported before in the synovial fluid and blood of reactive arthritis patients, a finding that suggests common disease-initiation mechanisms. The disease-linked clones were reported as significantly enriched in matched synovial fluid samples from ankylosing spondylitis patients. A TCR beta motif of 8 or 9 highly homologous amino acid variants appeared characteristic of blood from ankylosing spondylitis patients.

The listed sequencing device is Illumina HiSeq 2500. Quantitative 5'-RACE with molecular barcodes was used to prepare TCR beta libraries. Per the authors' processing: Disease-linked TCR variants were identified with a new computational method built on a probabilistic model of VDJ rearrangement. The public reads were reprocessed in TCRdb via fastp at Q25 and MiXCR, keeping in-frame beta chains. Merged by CDR3 protein, the rows form single entries marked with the most common genes and DNA. V and J calls and clone size were set by TCRdb, not the authors. For this sample there are about 250,000 distinct CDR3 sequences; about 20% appear just once. Approximately 32% of the sample rests with the top ten. Sequencing was done on a sample of blood, either unsorted or a sorted T cell fraction (not recorded which). This TCR came from a male donor with ankylosing spondylitis or in good health (not recorded which).

Here is the DNA: TGTGCCAGCAGTCCGGTACTCCATGACAGCGTCCTATGGAGCTACACCTTC. It codes for CASSPVLHDSVLWSYTF. The V and J genes are TRBV27 and TRBJ1-2; the D gene is possibly TRBD1, with 5 bases matching. Reading the germline V gene (reference sequence) gives CDR1 MNHEY and CDR2 SMNVEV. V is pared back by 5 bases and J by 9 bases, with 28 bases lying between the germline termini. The CDR3 runs 17 residues from the cysteine to the phenylalanine. CDR3 DNA only is kept here, 51 bases in frame from base 1.